This T cell receptor beta chain comes out of a study of cytomegalovirus exposure and HLA in healthy donors (dated by TCRdb to about 2017). About the full investigation: According to an earlier analysis of 550 to 700 of the donors, about 190 million T cells yielded approximately 120 million unique TCR beta sequences and approximately 300 Gb of sequence data. An early release covering more than 500 HLA-typed donors comprised about 310 gigabases of sequencing data and roughly 86 million unique TCR sequences. Of the roughly 420 genotyped donors, 75% to 85% were placed in the genetic ancestry cluster associated with self-reported Caucasian donors. The aim of the study was to test whether cataloging public T cell receptors could identify signatures of past pathogen exposure. The study used immunosequencing to profile the T cell repertoires of approximately 630 subjects and linked those repertoires to cytomegalovirus serostatus. A separate validation cohort of over 95 different subjects was used in addition to the 666-subject first cohort. High-throughput TCR immunosequencing, statistical association of individual TCRs with disease status, and machine learning were combined to predict cytomegalovirus infection status. A later analysis re-examined previously published TCR beta repertoires from roughly 720 donors and added high-resolution HLA genotyping to investigate patterns of TCR occurrence. Rather than drawing on any new phenotypic data, the later analysis identified candidate immune exposures from TCR beta sequences and the way those sequences occurred across donors. In an earlier analysis of about 590 of the donors, high-throughput TCR beta sequencing was used to judge whether each TCR beta V gene segment behaved as functional or pseudogenic. Alongside the repertoire data, information on donor age, sex, ethnicity and CMV serostatus was compiled. A later genetic analysis used genome-wide SNP genotypes for about 65% of the roughly 670 donors, treating that subset as a discovery cohort. All discovery cohort repertoires had been generated using a single sequencing platform. Class I and class II HLA loci were covered by the typing at four-digit resolution. Typing coverage varied by locus: roughly 629-630 donors for A, B, C, DRB1 and DQB1; some 520 for DQA1; approximately 610 for DPA1; approximately 450 for DPB1. Because of strong linkage in the cohort, roughly five DR-DQ haplotypes were treated as single units for association and clustering. Among a few hundred genotyped donors of the cohort, an average of approximately 240,000 unique TCR beta nucleotide sequences were sequenced per donor, around 20% of them non-productive.

Receptors were amplified or captured by the immunoSEQ multiplex PCR assay. A mixture of 60 forward primers for TCR Vbeta segments and 13 reverse primers for TCR Jbeta segments was used in the multiplex PCR. The CDR3 region of rearranged TCR beta genes was amplified from genomic DNA by a multiplex PCR assay. The amplified TCR beta libraries were sequenced on the Illumina HiSeq System as 87-base-pair reads. For the original study's pipeline: A later analysis tallied 75 million to 85 million unique TCR beta chains across the approximately 670 repertoires, and approximately 9.9 million of those chains were shared by two or more donors. A nearest-neighbor algorithm error-corrected the raw reads and collapsed the reads into unique sequences, merging closely related sequences to remove PCR and sequencing errors. CDR3 sequences were aligned to IMGT reference sequences to assign V, D and J gene segments. For a sequence to be retained, a match of at least six nucleotides was required to both a V gene segment and a J gene segment. Rearrangements were classified as productive when the CDR3 lacked stop codons and remained in frame with V and J, and all other rearrangements were classified as non-productive. Following IMGT convention, CDR3 was defined as the stretch from the second conserved V-encoded cysteine to the conserved J-encoded phenylalanine. In an earlier analysis of roughly 580 of the donors, sequences lacking an unambiguous match to a single V gene segment were excluded. In an earlier analysis of a few hundred of the donors, V segments were called functional above 56.7% productive rearrangements and were called segregating when the between-donor standard deviation exceeded 5%. A statistical classification framework was built for diagnosing cytomegalovirus status from the catalog of TCR beta chain sequences. V and J gene assignment, in a later analysis, came from comparing TCR nucleotide sequences with IMGT/GENE-DB human TR gene sequences. A later analysis assigned CDR3 sequences and most-parsimonious VDJ recombination scenarios with the TCRdist pipeline. In a later analysis, every TCR beta chain was defined by the combination of its CDR3 amino acid sequence and its V-gene family, and reads without a unique V-gene family were dropped. A later analysis removed 550 to 700 highly shared, low-generation-probability nucleotide sequences to deal with suspected cross-contamination and a sequencing artifact. In a later analysis, a clonal expansion index was calculated for each public chain from normalized within-repertoire ranks of inferred template counts. Generation probabilities in a later analysis came from a VDJ recombination model fitted to out-of-frame rearrangements, and those results were checked against IGoR. In a later analysis, hypergeometric tests were used to score TCR-TCR, TCR-HLA and TCR-CMV co-occurrence, with a repertoire-size bias correction applied to TCR pairs. False discovery rates were estimated in a later analysis by permuting HLA or CMV assignments 20 times. In a later analysis, co-occurring TCRs were grouped using DBSCAN, and TCRdist sequence similarity was added for clustering within HLA-allele-positive subsets. Co-occurrence clustering excluded repertoires with fewer than 30,000 or more than 120,000 public chains, plus five with anomalous nucleotide sharing. TCRdb obtained this table from immuneACCESS and retained in-frame rearrangements with V and J assigned. These tables miss some clones; where compared with another copy, unresolved V genes account for less than half of the shortfall, and the remainder is unexplained. V and J calls and clone size follow that table, whereas D and trimming were derived from the DNA. This sample gives roughly 100,000 clones in total; roughly 80% of them show up just once. Over 2% of the sample is taken by the ten largest.

The cohort comprised hundreds of healthy bone marrow donors. All cohort members were sampled while nominally healthy, although unrecorded immune exposures were likely present. The donor tested CMV seronegative and was one of the 352 seronegative cohort members. Every donor gave a peripheral blood sample, and the peripheral blood mononuclear cells from that sample were used for TCR beta sequencing. Genomic DNA was extracted from the blood cell samples with the Qiagen DNeasy Blood Extraction Kit. Study-wide findings and limitations: Seventeen rarely observed V segments, including chromosome 9 orphons, were excluded from the earlier analysis of several hundred of the donors because counts were too low. Some IMGT-functional V segments, including TRBV6-2 and TRBV6-3, could not be distinguished by the 87-base-pair reads and were therefore excluded. CMV serostatus was the only immune exposure information available for the cohort. A few of the identified cytomegalovirus-associated TCR beta chains were confirmed in vitro to be specific for cytomegalovirus antigens. Presence/absence analyses assumed roughly uniform sequencing depth across donors, an assumption that may not hold. The classifier was reported to diagnose cytomegalovirus status with high specificity and sensitivity in both the original and validation cohorts. A later analysis reported that several top co-occurrence clusters appeared linked to parvovirus B19, influenza, CMV and Epstein-Barr virus. A later analysis found that most CMV-associated TCR beta chains appeared HLA-restricted, with HLA associations seemingly driven largely by CMV exposure. The study listed 170 or so TCR beta chains as associated with cytomegalovirus. Only TCR beta chains were sequenced in this cohort, and the absence of alpha or paired-chain data limited detectable features. An association between a missense DCLRE1C variant and V-gene and J-gene trimming of TCR beta chains was found in a later genetic analysis and replicated in an independent cohort. Specific HLA alleles were associated with 16,951 TCR beta sequences at a false discovery rate of 0.05 in a later analysis. In a later analysis, the rate of TCR association differed among HLA loci, with DRB1 alleles having the most associated TCRs and HLA-C alleles having the fewest. According to the authors, the approach could potentially be generalized to other disease states and immunological phenotypes. A further reported finding was that TCR beta sequences accurately predicted the HLA-A and HLA-B alleles for most subjects in the first cohort. In a later genetic analysis, fewer N-insertions in productive TCRs were reported among donors in an Asian-associated ancestry cluster than the roughly 700-donor mean. A group of highly shared sequence variants was considered likely to be a technical artifact of the sequencing pipeline. Because some donors lacked HLA typing at each locus, the association tests relied only on the typed subset. While some public TCRs were present in many individuals, most TCR sequences turned up only very rarely across donors. Compared with equally common non-associated chains, HLA-associated TCR beta chains in a later analysis were more clonally expanded and had lower generation probabilities. Assigning TCR associations to individual alleles was difficult when HLA alleles, especially DR and DQ, strongly co-occurred. In an earlier analysis of more than 450 of the donors, most TCR beta V segments were observed in productive rearrangements about 87% or about 30% of the time, broadly matching IMGT annotations. Correlated functional status among segregating V segments might be attributable to linkage disequilibrium, but an unknown experimental factor could not be ruled out.

Turning to this clone: No cognate antigen has been identified for it. Base qualities are missing; no much larger clone stands one base away.

The CDR3 runs 11 amino acids, cysteine and phenylalanine included. Only the CDR3 DNA stays, 33 bases, in frame from base 1. V sheds 3 bases and J sheds 12 bases, leaving 12 bases between their ends. Taken from the germline V gene, the CDR1 and CDR2 loops are SGHVS and FQNEAQ. Sequenced: PBMCs. The sequence was obtained from a man aged 40-49 years in good health and CMV-seronegative. Here the chain combines TRBV7-8 and TRBJ2-7, with the D gene call left open. In nucleotides, the sequence is TGTGCCAGCAGCTTTAGTCGGGTCCTGTACTTC. Translation gives CASSFSRVLYF.